The subject of this entry is one T cell receptor (beta chain). This entry is derived from a study of blood T cell repertoires in COVID-19. Study-level information: Sites in the United States, Italy and Spain provided acute and convalescent COVID-19 samples. PBMCs, B-cell-depleted T cells, or T cells provided the cDNA or gDNA that made up the material.

Trimming at V came to 6 bases and at J to 5 bases, leaving 6 bases not matched to a gene. This CDR3 has 13 amino acids. CDR1 and CDR2 from the germline V gene are MDHEN and SYDVKM. Methods used by the authors: How many nucleated cells were present was estimated from reference gene primer amplification. Sequenced by immunoSEQ multiplex PCR; TCRdb stores in-frame clones only, minus some. Clone size and V and J calls were adopted from that table, with D and trimming inferred from the DNA. This table has 20,000 to 25,000 clones, 86% appearing once. The clonotype originates from an elderly woman with active or convalescent COVID-19. Input material: peripheral blood. The rearrangement links TRBV28 to TRBJ1-2; 7 nucleotides agree with TRBD1. Here the CDR3 DNA reads TGTGCCAGCAGCCCAGACAGGGTGTATGGCTACACCTTC. This sequence encodes CASSPDRVYGYTF.